The T cell receptor (beta chain) described here comes from a study of blood T cell repertoires in COVID-19. CDR1 and CDR2 from the germline V gene are ENHRY and SYGVKD. The CDR3 extends over 15 amino acids. V was clipped by 2 bases and J by 1 base, with 10 bases between them. This table comes from immunoSEQ multiplex PCR, and its TCRdb copy is limited to in-frame clones, with some not included. The data hold about 41,000 clones, with about four fifths observed a single time. The origin of this receptor is a woman older than 75 with active or convalescent COVID-19. This sequence joins TRBV10-3 and TRBJ2-3; the D is unclear. The sample comprised peripheral blood. CDR3 loop: CAISEPGGGTDTQYF. The CDR3 DNA is TGTGCCATCAGTGAGCCCGGCGGCGGCACAGATACGCAGTATTTT.